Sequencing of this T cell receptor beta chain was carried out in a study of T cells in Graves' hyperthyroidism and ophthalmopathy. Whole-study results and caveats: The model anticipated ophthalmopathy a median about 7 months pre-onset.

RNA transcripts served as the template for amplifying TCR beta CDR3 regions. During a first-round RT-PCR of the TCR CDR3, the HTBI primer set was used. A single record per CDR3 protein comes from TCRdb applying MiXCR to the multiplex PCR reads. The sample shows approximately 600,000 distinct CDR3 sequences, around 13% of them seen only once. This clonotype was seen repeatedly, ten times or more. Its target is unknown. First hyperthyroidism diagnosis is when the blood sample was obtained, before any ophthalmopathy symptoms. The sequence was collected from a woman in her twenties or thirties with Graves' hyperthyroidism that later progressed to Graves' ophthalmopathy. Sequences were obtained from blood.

As DNA, the CDR3 is TGTGCCAGCAGTTACACAGGCTCGGGGGGCGCGATGGTAAATTCACCCCTCCACTTT. Translated, it gives CASSYTGSGGAMVNSPLHF. The V and J genes are TRBV6-1 and TRBJ1-6; D is possibly TRBD1 (6 bases). There are 19 residues in the CDR3. Trimming cost V 5 bases and J 7 bases, with 27 bases left between them. Germline V gene lookup returns CDR1 MNHNS and CDR2 SASEGT.